This entry lists 19 T cell receptor beta chains sequenced from one sample in a study of tumor and adjacent non-tumor tissue in lung cancer. Three rounds of nested PCR, following a modified ARM-PCR protocol, produced the TCRbeta library. TCRdb called the multiplex PCR reads again in MiXCR, with one record for every CDR3 protein. Among 44,000 or so distinct CDR3 sequences, roughly 60% were seen once, and the ten largest hold around 17%. RNA was extracted from bulk tissue without any cell sorting. The normal lung tissue was taken more than 3 cm from the tumor edge. Specimen: distant non-tumor lung tissue. These receptor sequences come from a woman aged 40 to 55 with non-small cell lung cancer.

This clonotype came up once. An end of the junction differs from the germline gene, which may be a read error. Here the CDR3 DNA reads TGTGCCAACAGCCTCGGGACTAGCGTGGGGGCCTACGATGAGCAGTTCTTC. Encoded protein: CANSLGTSVGAYDEQFF. The gene calls are TRBV11-2 and TRBJ2-1, with TRBD2 matching 10 bases. The CDR3 is 17 amino acids. Per the germline V gene, CDR1 is SGHAT and CDR2 is FQNNGV.

This clonotype was observed at least ten times. The chain links TRBV20-1 to TRBJ2-2; 7 bases agree with TRBD2. The J segment lost 5 bases and the V segment lost 5 bases, leaving 8 bases of the junction unmatched. The CDR3 spans 14 residues. In germline, CDR1 is DFQATT, CDR2 SNEGSKA (reference sequence). This CDR3 is CSAFLSGSTGELFF. In DNA, the CDR3 is TGCAGTGCTTTCCTTAGCGGGTCTACCGGGGAGCTGTTTTTT.

This clonotype occurred once. An end of the junction differs from the germline gene, which may be a read error. The chain employs TRBV6-6 and TRBJ1-2; D may be TRBD1 (6 bases). The CDR3 is 15 residues long. Germline CDR1 is MNHNY and CDR2 is SVGAGI (reference sequence). The CDR3 nucleotides read TGTGCCAGCACCCCCAGGGACATGGGGCGAGATGGCTATACCTTC. Translated: CASTPRDMGRDGYTF.

This clonotype was counted between two and nine times. The rearrangement joins TRBV5-1 to TRBJ1-4; D gene ambiguous. This CDR3 contains 14 residues. CDR1 SGHRS and CDR2 YFSETQ come from the germline V gene. Trimming stripped 3 bases from V and 5 bases from J, with 11 bases between. The CDR3 here is CASSYRERNEKLFF. The CDR3 DNA sequence: TGCGCCAGCAGCTACCGGGAAAGAAATGAAAAACTGTTTTTT.

A remark on this clonotype: The conserved final phenylalanine or tryptophan is absent from the CDR3, which likely points to a read error. The chain is built from TRBV29-1 and TRBJ2-7; TRBD2 aligns across 7 bases. This CDR3 comprises 12 residues. In germline, CDR1 is SQVTM, CDR2 ANQGSEA. With 5 bases clipped from V and 5 bases from J, the junction kept 6 bases outside the gene matches. The CDR3 coding sequence is TGCAGCGTTTGTACGAGCGGGAACGAGCAGTACCTC. As protein: CSVCTSGNEQYL.

A word on this clonotype: Compared with germline, one end of the junction differs, possibly owing to a read error. The CDR3 here is CSAADRPNTGELFF. As DNA, the CDR3 is TGCAGTGCTGCGGACCGACCGAACACCGGGGAGCTGTTTTTC. The chain recombines TRBV20-1 with TRBJ2-2; a weak D match, TRBD2 (5 bases). CDR3 length: 14 amino acids. In germline, CDR1 is DFQATT, CDR2 SNEGSKA (reference sequence).

V is TRBV6-6 and J is TRBJ2-2, with 10 bases lining up with TRBD2. The germline V gene has CDR1 MNHNY and CDR2 SVGAGI (reference sequence). With V trimmed by 3 bases and J by 3 bases, 10 bases remained unmatched. The CDR3 length is 18 residues. The chain's CDR3 is CASSYEASGGHHTGELFF. DNA for the CDR3: TGTGCCAGCAGTTATGAGGCTAGCGGGGGCCACCACACCGGGGAGCTGTTTTTT.

As to this clonotype: The CDR3 does not end in the conserved phenylalanine or tryptophan, so this is likely a read error. This rearrangement joins TRBV6-4 to TRBJ2-1; TRBD2 is a possible D gene (7 bases). Germline loops: CDR1 MRHNA, CDR2 SNTAGT. The CDR3 has 15 residues. The chain's CDR3 is CTSSVRGAESNEQFL. Written as DNA, the CDR3 is TGTACCAGCAGTGTACGGGGGGCAGAAAGCAATGAGCAGTTCCTC.

Points on this clonotype: A single base separates this from a much larger clone, so it may be a read error. This chain links TRBV2 with TRBJ2-1; no reliable D call. This CDR3 has 11 amino acids. Germline V gene sequence: CDR1 SNHLY, CDR2 FYNNEI. Trimming pared 8 bases from V and 13 bases from J, leaving 15 bases between. The CDR3 loop is CASLLRSDQFF. In nucleotides, the CDR3 is TGTGCCAGCCTTCTAAGGTCTGATCAGTTCTTC.

This clonotype was picked up many times. This chain uses TRBV28 with TRBJ2-5, with 7 bases identical to TRBD1. V lost 6 bases to trimming and J lost 4 bases; unmatched junction nucleotides: 8. From germline, CDR1 is MDHEN and CDR2 SYDVKM. The CDR3 length is 14 residues. The CDR3: CASRHRGNGETQYF. CDR3 sequence (DNA): TGTGCCAGCAGACACAGGGGAAATGGAGAGACCCAGTACTTC.

Notes on this clonotype: This may be a read error, as it is one base from a much larger clone. V and J are TRBV5-1 and TRBJ2-5, with D perhaps TRBD2 (6 bases). Germline V gene data show CDR1 as SGHRS and CDR2 as YFSETQ. V lost 6 bases, J lost 2 bases, and 14 bases lay in between. The CDR3 consists of 14 residues. This chain's CDR3 is CASNFGTVQETQYF. CDR3 sequence (DNA): TGCGCCAGCAACTTCGGGACTGTTCAAGAGACCCAGTACTTC.

As concerns this clonotype: A read error may produce the germline difference seen at one junction end. J is TRBJ2-1 and V is TRBV7-8; D is ambiguous. CDR3 length: 13 amino acids. Germline V gene sequence: CDR1 SGHVS, CDR2 FQNEAQ. The CDR3: CTSSLETLREQFF. The CDR3 DNA follows: TGTACCAGCAGCTTAGAAACGCTAAGAGAGCAGTTCTTC.

This clonotype has a count of ten or more. V usage is TRBV14 and J usage is TRBJ2-1; 9 positions agree with TRBD1. The CDR3 runs to 14 residues. V was clipped by 2 bases and J by 7 bases; unmatched bases: 3. CDR1 is SGHDN and CDR2 is FVKESK in the germline V gene. For the CDR3, the DNA is TGTGCCAGCAGCCAAATTGGGACAGGGAATGAGCAGTTCTTC. Its translation is CASSQIGTGNEQFF. The whole variable domain, filled in from reference TRBV14 and TRBJ2-1, reads EAGVTQFPSHSVIEKGQTVTLRCDPISGHDNLYWYRRVMGKEIKFLLHFVKESKQDESGMPNNRFLAERTGGTYSTLKVQPAELEDSGVYFCASSQIGTGNEQFFGPGTRLTVL.

In this sample, this clonotype turned up many times. This chain uses TRBV20-1 with TRBJ2-7, with D perhaps matching TRBD2 (6 bases). The CDR3 covers 14 residues. Trimming removed 2 bases at V and 4 bases at J, with 15 bases between. Germline loops: CDR1 DFQATT, CDR2 SNEGSKA (reference sequence). CDR3 DNA: TGCAGTGCTAGACGCCGGGACTCAAGTTACGAGCAGTACTTC. It encodes CSARRRDSSYEQYF.

This clonotype was counted at least ten times. The chain uses TRBV7-9 and TRBJ2-2; D possibly uses TRBD1 or TRBD2 (5 bases each). The V gene's germline CDR1 is SEHNR and CDR2 FQNEAQ (reference sequence). This CDR3 region has 14 residues. Trimming took 1 base from V and 4 from J, leaving 7 bases between them. The CDR3 loop reads CASSLGGTTGELFF. The CDR3 nucleotides are TGTGCCAGCAGCTTAGGGGGGACCACCGGGGAGCTGTTTTTT.

With regard to this clonotype: The final CDR3 position lacks the conserved phenylalanine or tryptophan, pointing to a likely read error. Because the CDR3's place on the DNA is in doubt, the DNA is left out and the CDR3 is given as listed by TCRdb. This sequence joins TRBV11-2 and TRBJ2-1; the table's D gene call, TRBD2, was not cross checked with the DNA. Germline V gene data show CDR1 as SGHAT and CDR2 as FQNNGV. A total of 16 residues make up the CDR3, ends included. The CDR3 here is CASSLGPLAGHNELFY.

The gene calls are TRBV4-2 and TRBJ2-1; the D gene is possibly TRBD2 (5 bases). V shed 0 bases and J shed 12 bases, with 21 bases lying between them. In germline, CDR1 is LGHNA, CDR2 YNFKEQ. This CDR3 has 16 residues. CDR3 nucleotide sequence: TGTGCCAGCAGCCAAGATAACATGGGAGTGTCGCGGGTGCAGTTCTTC. Residues: CASSQDNMGVSRVQFF.

This clonotype was counted between two and nine times. A much more abundant neighbour one base away suggests this may be a read error. The rearrangement uses TRBV6-1 and TRBJ2-7; 7 bases agree with TRBD2. The V and J ends lost 3 bases and 9 bases, in that order; junction bases with no gene match: 2. Looked up from germline, CDR1 is MNHNS and CDR2 is SASEGT. The CDR3 is 11 amino acids. CDR3 nucleotides: TGTGCCAGCAGTGACGGGGAGGGGCAGTACTTC. This sequence encodes CASSDGEGQYF.

In its sample, this clonotype was seen many times. The chain employs TRBV4-1 and TRBJ1-1; 8 nucleotides align to TRBD1. This CDR3 comprises 15 residues. Losses at the gene ends were 5 bases for V and 4 bases for J; bases not matched to a gene: 9. Germline V gene sequence: CDR1 MGHRA, CDR2 YSYEKL. For the CDR3, the DNA is TGCGCCAGCAGCGCAACGACAGGGGCGGGCACTGAAGCTTTCTTT. It is translated as CASSATTGAGTEAFF.